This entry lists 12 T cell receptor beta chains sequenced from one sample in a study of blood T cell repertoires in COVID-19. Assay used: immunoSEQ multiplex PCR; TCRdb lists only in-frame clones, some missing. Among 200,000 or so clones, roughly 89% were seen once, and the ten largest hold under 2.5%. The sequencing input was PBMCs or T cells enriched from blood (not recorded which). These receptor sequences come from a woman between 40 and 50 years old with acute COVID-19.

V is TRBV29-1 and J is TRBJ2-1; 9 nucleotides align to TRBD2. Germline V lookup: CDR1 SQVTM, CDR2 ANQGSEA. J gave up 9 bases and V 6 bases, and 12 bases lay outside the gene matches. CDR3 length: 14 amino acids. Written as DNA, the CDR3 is TGCAGCGTACGCGGTAGCGGGAGATCCAGTGAGCAGTTCTTC. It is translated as CSVRGSGRSSEQFF.

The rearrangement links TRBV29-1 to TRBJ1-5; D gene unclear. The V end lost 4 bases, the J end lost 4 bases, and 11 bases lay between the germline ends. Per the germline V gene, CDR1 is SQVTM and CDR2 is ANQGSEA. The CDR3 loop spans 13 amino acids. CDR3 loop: CSVARGDNQPQHF. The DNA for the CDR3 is TGCAGCGTTGCTCGCGGGGATAATCAGCCCCAGCATTTT. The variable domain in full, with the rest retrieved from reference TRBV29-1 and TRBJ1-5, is SAVISQKPSRDICQRGTSLTIQCQVDSQVTMMFWYRQQPGQSLTLIATANQGSEATYESGFVIDKFPISRPNLTFSTLTVSNMSPEDSSIYLCSVARGDNQPQHFGDGTRLSIL.

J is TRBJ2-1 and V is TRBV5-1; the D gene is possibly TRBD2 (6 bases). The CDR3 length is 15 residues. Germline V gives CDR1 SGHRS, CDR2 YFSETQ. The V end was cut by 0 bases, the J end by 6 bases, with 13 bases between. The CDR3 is CASSLGRWGGNEQFF. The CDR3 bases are TGCGCCAGCAGCTTGGGACGGTGGGGAGGCAATGAGCAGTTCTTC.

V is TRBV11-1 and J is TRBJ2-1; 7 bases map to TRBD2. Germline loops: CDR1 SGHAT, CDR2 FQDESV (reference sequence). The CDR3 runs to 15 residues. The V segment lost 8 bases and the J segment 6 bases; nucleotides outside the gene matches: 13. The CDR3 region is CASGGEATGFNEQFF. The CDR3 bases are TGTGCCAGCGGGGGGGAGGCGACCGGCTTCAATGAGCAGTTCTTC.

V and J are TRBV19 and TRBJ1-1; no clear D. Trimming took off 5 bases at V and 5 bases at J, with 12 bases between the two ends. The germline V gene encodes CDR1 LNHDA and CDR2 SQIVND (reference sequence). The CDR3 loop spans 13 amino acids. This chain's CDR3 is CASSPPRSTEAFF. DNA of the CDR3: TGTGCCAGTAGTCCCCCGAGAAGTACTGAAGCTTTCTTT.

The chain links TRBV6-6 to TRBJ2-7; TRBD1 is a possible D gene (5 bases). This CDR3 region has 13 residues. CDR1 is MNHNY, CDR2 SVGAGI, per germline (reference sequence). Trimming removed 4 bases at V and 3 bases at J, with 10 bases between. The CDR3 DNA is TGTGCCAGCAGTTTGGGGCCCAGCTACGAGCAGTACTTC. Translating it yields CASSLGPSYEQYF.

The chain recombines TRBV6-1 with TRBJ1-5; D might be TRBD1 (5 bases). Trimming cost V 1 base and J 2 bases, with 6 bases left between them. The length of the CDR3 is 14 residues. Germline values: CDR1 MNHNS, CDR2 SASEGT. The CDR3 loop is CASSEGGGNQPQHF. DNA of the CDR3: TGTGCCAGCAGTGAAGGGGGGGGCAATCAGCCCCAGCATTTT.

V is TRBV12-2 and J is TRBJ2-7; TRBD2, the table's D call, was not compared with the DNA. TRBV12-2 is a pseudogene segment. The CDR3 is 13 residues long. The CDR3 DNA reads TGTGCAAGTCGCTCTCGGACTAGTTTAGAGCAGTACTTC. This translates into CASRSRTSLEQYF.

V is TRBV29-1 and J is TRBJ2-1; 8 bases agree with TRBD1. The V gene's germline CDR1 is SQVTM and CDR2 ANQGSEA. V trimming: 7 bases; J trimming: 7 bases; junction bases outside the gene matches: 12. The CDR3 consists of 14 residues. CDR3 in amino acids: CSALPGTGTNEQFF. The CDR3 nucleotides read TGCAGCGCCCTTCCCGGGACAGGTACGAATGAGCAGTTCTTC.

The CDR3 sequence is CASSTSTGDQETQYF. In DNA form, the CDR3 reads TGTGCCAGCAGCACCAGCACGGGGGACCAAGAGACCCAGTACTTC. The chain has TRBV9 and TRBJ2-5; D possibly corresponds to TRBD2 (6 bases). The CDR3 loop spans 15 amino acids. V shed 4 bases and J shed 0 bases, with 13 bases lying between them. CDR1 SGDLS and CDR2 YYNGEE come from the germline V gene.

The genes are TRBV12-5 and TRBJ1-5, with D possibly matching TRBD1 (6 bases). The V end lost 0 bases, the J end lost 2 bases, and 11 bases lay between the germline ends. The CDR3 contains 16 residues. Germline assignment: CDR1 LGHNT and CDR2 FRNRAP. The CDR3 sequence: CASGLVGTRGNQPQHF. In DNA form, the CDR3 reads TGTGCTAGTGGTTTGGTAGGGACAAGGGGCAATCAGCCCCAGCATTTT.

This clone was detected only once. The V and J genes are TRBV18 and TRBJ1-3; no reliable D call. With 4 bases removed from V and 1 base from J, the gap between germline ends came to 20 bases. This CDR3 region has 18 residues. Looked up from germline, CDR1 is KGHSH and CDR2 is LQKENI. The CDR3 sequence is CASSHGPHSERSGNTIYF. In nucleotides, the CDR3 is TGTGCCAGCTCACATGGGCCCCACTCGGAAAGGTCTGGAAACACCATATATTTT. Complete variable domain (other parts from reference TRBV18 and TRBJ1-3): NAGVMQNPRHLVRRRGQEARLRCSPMKGHSHVYWYRQLPEEGLKFMVYLQKENIIDESGMPKERFSAEFPKEGPSILRIQQVVRGDSAAYFCASSHGPHSERSGNTIYFGEGSWLTVV.